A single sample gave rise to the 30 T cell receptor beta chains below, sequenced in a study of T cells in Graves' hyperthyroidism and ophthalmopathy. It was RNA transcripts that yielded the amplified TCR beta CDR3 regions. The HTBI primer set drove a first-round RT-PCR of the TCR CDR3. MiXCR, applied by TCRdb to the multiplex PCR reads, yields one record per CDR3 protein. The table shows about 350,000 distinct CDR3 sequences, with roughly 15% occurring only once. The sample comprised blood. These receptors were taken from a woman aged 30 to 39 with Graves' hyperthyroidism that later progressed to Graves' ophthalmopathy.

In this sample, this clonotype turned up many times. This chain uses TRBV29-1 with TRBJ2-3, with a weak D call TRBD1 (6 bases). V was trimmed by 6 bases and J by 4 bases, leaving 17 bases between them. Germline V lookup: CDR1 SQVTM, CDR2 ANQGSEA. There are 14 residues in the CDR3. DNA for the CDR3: TGCAGCGTCAGGGACACCACGGGCCCAGATACGCAGTATTTT. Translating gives CSVRDTTGPDTQYF.

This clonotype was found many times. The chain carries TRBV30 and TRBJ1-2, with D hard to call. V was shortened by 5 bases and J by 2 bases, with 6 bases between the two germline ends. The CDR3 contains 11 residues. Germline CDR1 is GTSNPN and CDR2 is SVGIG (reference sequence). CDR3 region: CAWGINYGYTF. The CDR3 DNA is TGTGCCTGGGGGATAAACTATGGCTACACCTTC.

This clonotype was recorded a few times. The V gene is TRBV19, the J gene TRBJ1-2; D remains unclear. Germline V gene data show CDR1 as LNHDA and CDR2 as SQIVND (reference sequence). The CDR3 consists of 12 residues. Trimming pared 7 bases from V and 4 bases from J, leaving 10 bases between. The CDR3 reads CASTDKFYGYTF. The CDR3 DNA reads TGTGCCAGTACAGACAAATTCTATGGCTACACCTTC.

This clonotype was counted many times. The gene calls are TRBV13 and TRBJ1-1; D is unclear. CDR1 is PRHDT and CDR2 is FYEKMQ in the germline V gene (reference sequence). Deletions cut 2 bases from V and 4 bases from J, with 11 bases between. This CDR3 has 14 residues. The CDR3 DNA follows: TGTGCCAGCAGCTTATGGGGTTCTGGCACTGAAGCTTTCTTT. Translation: CASSLWGSGTEAFF.

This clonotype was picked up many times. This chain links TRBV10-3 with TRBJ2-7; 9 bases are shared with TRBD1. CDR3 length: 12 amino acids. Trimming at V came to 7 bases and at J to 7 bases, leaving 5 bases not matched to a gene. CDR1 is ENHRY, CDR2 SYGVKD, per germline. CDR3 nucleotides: TGTGCCATCAATAACAGGGGGCAAGAGCAGTACTTC. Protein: CAINNRGQEQYF.

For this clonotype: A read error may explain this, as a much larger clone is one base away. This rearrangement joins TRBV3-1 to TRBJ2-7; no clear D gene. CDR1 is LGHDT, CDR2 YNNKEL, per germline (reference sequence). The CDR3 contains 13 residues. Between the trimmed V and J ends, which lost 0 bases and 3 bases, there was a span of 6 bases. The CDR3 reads CASSQDTYYEQYF. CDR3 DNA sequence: TGTGCCAGCAGCCAAGACACCTACTACGAGCAGTACTTC.

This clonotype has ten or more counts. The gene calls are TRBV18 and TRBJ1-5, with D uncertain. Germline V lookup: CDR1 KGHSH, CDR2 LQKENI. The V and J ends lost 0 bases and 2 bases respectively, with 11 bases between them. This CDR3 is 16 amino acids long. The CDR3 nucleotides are TGTGCCAGCTCACCACCGGTCGGGCAGGGCAATCAGCCCCAGCATTTT. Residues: CASSPPVGQGNQPQHF.

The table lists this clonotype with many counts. CDR3 DNA sequence: TGTGCCAGCAGCCAGACAGTGAACACTGAAGCTTTCTTT. This sequence encodes CASSQTVNTEAFF. The J gene is TRBJ1-1, the V gene TRBV5-5; D might be TRBD1 (5 bases). CDR3 size: 13 residues. The germline CDR1 and CDR2 sequences are SGHKS and YYEKEE (reference sequence). Trimming took off 4 bases at V and 0 bases at J, with 7 bases between the two ends.

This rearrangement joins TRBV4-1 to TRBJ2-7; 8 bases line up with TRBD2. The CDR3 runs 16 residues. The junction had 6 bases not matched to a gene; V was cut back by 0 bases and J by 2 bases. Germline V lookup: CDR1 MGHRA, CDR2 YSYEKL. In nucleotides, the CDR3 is TGCGCCAGCAGCCAAGATTCGGGGGGGCGAACCTACGAGCAGTACTTC. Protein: CASSQDSGGRTYEQYF.

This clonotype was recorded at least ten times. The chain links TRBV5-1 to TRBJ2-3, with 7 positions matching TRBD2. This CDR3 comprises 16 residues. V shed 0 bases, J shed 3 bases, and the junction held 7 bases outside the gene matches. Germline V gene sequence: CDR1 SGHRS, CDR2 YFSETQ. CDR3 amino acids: CASSLVAGARTDTQYF. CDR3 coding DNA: TGCGCCAGCAGCTTGGTTGCGGGAGCGAGGACAGATACGCAGTATTTT.

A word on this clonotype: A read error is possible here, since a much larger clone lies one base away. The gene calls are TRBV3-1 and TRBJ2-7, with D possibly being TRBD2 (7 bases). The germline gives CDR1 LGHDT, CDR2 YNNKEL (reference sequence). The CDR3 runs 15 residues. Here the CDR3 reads CASSPDRGGSYEQHF. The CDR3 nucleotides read TGTGCCAGCAGCCCAGATAGGGGGGGATCCTACGAGCAGCACTTC.

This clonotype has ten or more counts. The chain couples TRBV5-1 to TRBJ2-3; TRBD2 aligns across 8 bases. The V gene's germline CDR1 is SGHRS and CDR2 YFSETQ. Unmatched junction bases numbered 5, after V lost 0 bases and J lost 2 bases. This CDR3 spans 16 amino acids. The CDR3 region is CASSLEGTRHTDTQYF. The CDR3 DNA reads TGCGCCAGCAGCTTGGAGGGGACTAGACACACAGATACGCAGTATTTT.

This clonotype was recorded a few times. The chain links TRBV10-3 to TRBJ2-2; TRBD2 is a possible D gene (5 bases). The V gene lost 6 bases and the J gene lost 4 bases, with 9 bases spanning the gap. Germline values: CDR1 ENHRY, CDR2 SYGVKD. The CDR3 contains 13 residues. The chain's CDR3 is CAISGVVTGELFF. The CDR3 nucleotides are TGTGCCATCAGCGGGGTCGTCACCGGGGAGCTGTTTTTT.

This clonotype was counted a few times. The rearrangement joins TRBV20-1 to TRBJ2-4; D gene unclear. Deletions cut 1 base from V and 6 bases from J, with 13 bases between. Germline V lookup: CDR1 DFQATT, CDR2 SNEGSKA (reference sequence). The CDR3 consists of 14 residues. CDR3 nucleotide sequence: TGCAGTGCTAGAGCCCCGGGTAGGAGAAACATTCAGTACTTC. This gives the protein CSARAPGRRNIQYF.

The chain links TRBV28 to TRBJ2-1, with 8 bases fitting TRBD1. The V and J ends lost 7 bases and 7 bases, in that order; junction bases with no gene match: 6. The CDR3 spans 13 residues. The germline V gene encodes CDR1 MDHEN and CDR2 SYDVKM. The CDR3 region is CASTPGGGNEQFF. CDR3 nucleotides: TGTGCCAGCACCCCAGGGGGCGGGAATGAGCAGTTCTTC.

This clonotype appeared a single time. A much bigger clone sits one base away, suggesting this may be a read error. CDR3 amino acids: CAIRETNRPQHF. The CDR3 nucleotides read TGTGCCATCAGGGAGACCAATCGGCCCCAGCATTTT. The chain carries TRBV10-3 and TRBJ1-5; no firm D call. This CDR3 spans 12 amino acids. In germline, CDR1 is ENHRY, CDR2 SYGVKD.

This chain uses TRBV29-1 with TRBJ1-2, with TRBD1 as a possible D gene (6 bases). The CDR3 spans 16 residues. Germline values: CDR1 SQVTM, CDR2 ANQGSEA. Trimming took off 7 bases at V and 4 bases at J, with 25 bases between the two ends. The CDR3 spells CSAEGYGGQTSYGYTF. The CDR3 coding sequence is TGCAGCGCCGAAGGGTATGGAGGACAGACAAGCTATGGCTACACCTTC.

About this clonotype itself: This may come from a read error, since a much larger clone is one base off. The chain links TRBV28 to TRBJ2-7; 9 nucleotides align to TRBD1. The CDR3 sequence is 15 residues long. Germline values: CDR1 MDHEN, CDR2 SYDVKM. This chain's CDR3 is CASSGLQGARDEQCF. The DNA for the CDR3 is TGTGCCAGCAGTGGCTTACAGGGGGCTAGGGACGAGCAGTGCTTC.

DNA for the CDR3: TGCAGTGCGGATACCCGGGACAGGGGGCGGGAGCAGTACTTC. It specifies CSADTRDRGREQYF. The chain joins TRBV20-1 to TRBJ2-7; TRBD1 matches 12 bases. There are 14 residues in the CDR3. Losses at the gene ends were 6 bases for V and 7 bases for J; bases not matched to a gene: 10. The germline CDR1 and CDR2 sequences are DFQATT and SNEGSKA (reference sequence).

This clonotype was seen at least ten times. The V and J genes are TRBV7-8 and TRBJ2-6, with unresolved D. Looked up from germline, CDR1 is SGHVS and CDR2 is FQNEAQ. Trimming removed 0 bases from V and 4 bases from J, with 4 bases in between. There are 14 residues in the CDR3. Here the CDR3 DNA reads TGTGCCAGCAGCTTAGCGGGCGGGGCCAACGTCCTGACTTTC. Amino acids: CASSLAGGANVLTF. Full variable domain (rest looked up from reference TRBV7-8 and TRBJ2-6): GAGVSQSPRYKVAKRGQDVALRCDPISGHVSLFWYQQALGQGPEFLTYFQNEAQLDKSGLPSDRFFAERPEGSVSTLKIQRTQQEDSAVYLCASSLAGGANVLTFGAGSRLTVL.

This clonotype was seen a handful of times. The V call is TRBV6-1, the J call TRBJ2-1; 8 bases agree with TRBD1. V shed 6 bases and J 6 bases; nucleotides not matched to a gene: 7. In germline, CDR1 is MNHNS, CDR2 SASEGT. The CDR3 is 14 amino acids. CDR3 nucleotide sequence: TGTGCCAGCAGCCAAACAGGGGGTTTCAATGAGCAGTTCTTC. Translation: CASSQTGGFNEQFF.

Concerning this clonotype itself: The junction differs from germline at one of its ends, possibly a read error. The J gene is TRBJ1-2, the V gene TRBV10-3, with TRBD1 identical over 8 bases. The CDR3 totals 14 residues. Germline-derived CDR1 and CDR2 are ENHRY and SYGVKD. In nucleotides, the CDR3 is TGTGCCACCCGGACAGGGCCCTCTAACCATGGCTACACCTTC. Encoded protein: CATRTGPSNHGYTF.

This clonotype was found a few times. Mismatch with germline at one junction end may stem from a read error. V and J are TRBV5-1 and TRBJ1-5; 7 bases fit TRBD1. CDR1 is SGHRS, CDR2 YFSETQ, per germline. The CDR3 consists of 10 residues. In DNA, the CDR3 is TGCGCCAGCAGCCCTTGGGACAGAGATTTT. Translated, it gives CASSPWDRDF. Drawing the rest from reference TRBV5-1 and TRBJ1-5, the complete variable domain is KAGVTQTPRYLIKTRGQQVTLSCSPISGHRSVSWYQQTPGQGLQFLFEYFSETQRNKGNFPGRFSGRQFSNSRSEMNVSTLELGDSALYLCASSPWDRDFGDGTRLSIL.

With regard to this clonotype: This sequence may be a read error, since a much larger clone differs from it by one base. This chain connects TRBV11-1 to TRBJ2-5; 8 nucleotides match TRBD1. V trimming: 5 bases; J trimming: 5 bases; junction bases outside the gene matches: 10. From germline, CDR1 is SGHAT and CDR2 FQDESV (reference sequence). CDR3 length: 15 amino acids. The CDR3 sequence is CASSKGPNRGETQYF. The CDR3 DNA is TGTGCCAGCAGCAAAGGACCCAACAGGGGGGAGACCCAGTACTTC.

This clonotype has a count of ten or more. The CDR3 region is CASSRAGGTDTQYF. The CDR3, as DNA: TGTGCCAGCAGTCGGGCAGGGGGCACAGATACGCAGTATTTT. The rearrangement links TRBV2 to TRBJ2-3; possibly TRBD1 for D (6 bases). Germline CDR1 is SNHLY and CDR2 is FYNNEI. V lost 5 bases and J 1 base, leaving 10 bases between the germline ends. The CDR3 totals 14 residues.

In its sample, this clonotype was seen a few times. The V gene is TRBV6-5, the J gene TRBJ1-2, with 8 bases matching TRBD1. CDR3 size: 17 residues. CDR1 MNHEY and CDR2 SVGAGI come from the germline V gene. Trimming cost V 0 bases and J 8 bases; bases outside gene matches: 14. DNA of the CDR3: TGTGCCAGCAGTTACTCGAAAGCGGGACAGGCTTCTCACGGCTACACCTTC. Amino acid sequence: CASSYSKAGQASHGYTF.

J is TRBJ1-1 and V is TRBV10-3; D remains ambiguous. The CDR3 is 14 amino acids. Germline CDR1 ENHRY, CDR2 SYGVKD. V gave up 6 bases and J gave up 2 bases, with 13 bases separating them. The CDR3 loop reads CAIRTAPPNTEAFF. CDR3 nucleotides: TGTGCCATCAGAACAGCGCCTCCAAACACTGAAGCTTTCTTT.

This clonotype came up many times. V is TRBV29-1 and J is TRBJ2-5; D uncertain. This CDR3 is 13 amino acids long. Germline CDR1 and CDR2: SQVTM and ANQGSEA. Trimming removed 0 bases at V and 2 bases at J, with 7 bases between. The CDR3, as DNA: TGCAGCGTTGAAGAGGGCAGACAAGAGACCCAGTACTTC. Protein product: CSVEEGRQETQYF.

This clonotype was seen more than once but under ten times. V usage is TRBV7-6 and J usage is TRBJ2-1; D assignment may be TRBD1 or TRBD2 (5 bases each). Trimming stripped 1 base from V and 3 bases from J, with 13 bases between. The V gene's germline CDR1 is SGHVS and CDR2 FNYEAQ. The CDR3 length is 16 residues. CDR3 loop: CASSLVVGTSYNEQFF. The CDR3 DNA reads TGTGCCAGCAGCTTAGTAGTCGGGACGAGCTACAATGAGCAGTTCTTC.

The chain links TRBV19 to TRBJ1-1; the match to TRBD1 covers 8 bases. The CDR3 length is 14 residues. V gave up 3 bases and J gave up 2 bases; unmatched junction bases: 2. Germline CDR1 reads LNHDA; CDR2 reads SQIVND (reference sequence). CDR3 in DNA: TGTGCCAGTAGTATCGGGACAGGAAACACTGAAGCTTTCTTT. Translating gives CASSIGTGNTEAFF.